A selection of T cell receptor beta chains follows, all from one sample in a study of beta chain features in type 1 diabetes. Some clones are missing from TCRdb's copy, which holds only in-frame ones; the method was immunoSEQ multiplex PCR. The sample carries almost 350,000 clones, about a tenth recorded once. Specimen: central memory CD4+ T cells from blood. These receptors were obtained from a man aged 25-40 years with type 1 diabetes. Both conserved end residues are part of each CDR3. The order of the fields is clone size, J gene, V gene, D gene, CDR3 DNA, CDR3 protein. The D gene is left open where the match is weak. Not all rows give a size; the values are once, few, many and, for expanded clones, a class.

many TRBJ2-2 TRBV15 - TGTGCCACCAGCAGAGGCCCAGGCAACACCGGGGAGCTGTTTTTT CATSRGPGNTGELFF
- TRBJ2-3 TRBV9 TRBD1 TGTGCCAGCAGCATTACCGGGACAGTACCCACAGATACGCAGTATTTT CASSITGTVPTDTQYF
many TRBJ1-2 TRBV25-1 - TGTGCCAGCAGATCGGGGACGTTCGGCTACACCTTC CASRSGTFGYTF
few TRBJ2-2 TRBV2 - TGTGCCAGCAGGGGCGGACAGCGCACCGGGGAGCTGTTTTTT CASRGGQRTGELFF
- TRBJ2-5 TRBV7-6 - TGTGCCAGCAGCCGTACGCCGACCCAAGAGACCCAGTACTTC CASSRTPTQETQYF
- TRBJ2-6 TRBV28 - TGTGCCAGCACCAATGCGGGGTCTGGGGCCAACGTCCTGACTTTC CASTNAGSGANVLTF
many TRBJ2-5 TRBV29-1 - TGCAGCGTTGAAGCAGGGCGTGGAGAGACCCAGTACTTC CSVEAGRGETQYF
few TRBJ2-5 TRBV25-1 - TGTGCCAGCAGTGGTACGACTCGCGGCGAAGAGACCCAGTACTTC CASSGTTRGEETQYF
- TRBJ1-1 TRBV28 - TGTGCCAGCAGTTTAATTGACACCACTGAAGCTTTCTTT CASSLIDTTEAFF
- TRBJ2-5 TRBV9 - TGTGCCAGCAGCCTCGGGTCAGCAGAGACCCAGTACTTC CASSLGSAETQYF
- TRBJ2-5 TRBV7-2 - TGTGCCAGCAGCTTAGACAACTCGGGAAGGACCCAGTACTTC CASSLDNSGRTQYF
- TRBJ2-4 TRBV4-1 TRBD2 TGCGCCAGCAGCCAAGATCAACGGGAGGGCACAGCCAAAAACATTCAGTACTTC CASSQDQREGTAKNIQYF
- TRBJ2-1 TRBV18 TRBD2 TGTGCCAGCTCTCTGACTAGCGGGTCTTACAATGAGCAGTTCTTC CASSLTSGSYNEQFF
few TRBJ1-5 TRBV18 - TGTGCCAGCTCGGAGAACAGTCAATATAGCAATCAGCCCCAGCATTTT CASSENSQYSNQPQHF
- TRBJ1-2 TRBV2 - TGTGCCAGCAGTGGGGACACTAACTATGGCTACACCTTC CASSGDTNYGYTF
- TRBJ1-1 TRBV25-1 - TGTGCCAGCAGTGAAACGGACCTGAACACTGAAGCTTTCTTT CASSETDLNTEAFF
few TRBJ2-3 TRBV6-1 - TGTGCCAGCAGCGAGCAAAGGGGAGATACGCAGTATTTT CASSEQRGDTQYF
many TRBJ1-2 TRBV28 - TGTGCCAGCAGTGCTACGGGGACGGAAGGCTACACCTTC CASSATGTEGYTF
- TRBJ2-1 TRBV6-4 - TGTGCCAGCAGTTTCGGGACGCCAAATGTTAATGAGCAGTTCTTC CASSFGTPNVNEQFF
- TRBJ2-7 TRBV29-1 - TGCAGCGTTCACACGGGTGGAAACTACGAGCAGTACTTC CSVHTGGNYEQYF
few TRBJ2-7 TRBV6-6 - TGTGCCAGCACCTACAGGGACCTCTCCTACGAGCAGTACTTC CASTYRDLSYEQYF
- TRBJ1-6 TRBV9 - TGTGCCAGCAGCGCTAAATGGGGGAATTCACCCCTCCACTTT CASSAKWGNSPLHF